Below, 9 T cell receptor beta chains from the same sample are listed, as sequenced in a study of blood T cell repertoires in COVID-19 (dated by TCRdb to the early 2020s). Libraries were built with the immunoSEQ multiplex PCR assay. TCRdb mirrors the immuneACCESS table, restricted to in-frame sequences. Some clones are absent from its copies; in checked studies, under half trace to an unresolved V gene, and the reason for the others is unknown. For this sample there are 250,000 to 350,000 clones; around 84% appear just once. The ten largest clones capture almost 1.5% of the sample. Input material: peripheral blood. The source is a human donor with COVID-19, enrolled during active disease. The donor label of this sample is uncertain.

The rearrangement joins TRBV14 to TRBJ1-6; D possibly corresponds to TRBD1 (5 bases). The CDR3 runs to 15 residues. The germline V and J ends were trimmed by 1 base and 5 bases, with 9 bases remaining between them. Germline CDR1 and CDR2: SGHDN and FVKESK. The CDR3: CASSQAQANNSPLHF. The CDR3 DNA reads TGTGCCAGCAGCCAAGCACAGGCAAATAATTCACCCCTCCACTTT.

The chain combines TRBV15 with TRBJ2-7; 12 bases fit TRBD2. Germline lookup yields CDR1 LNHNV and CDR2 YYDKDF (reference sequence). Losses at the gene ends were 0 bases for V and 13 bases for J; bases not matched to a gene: 10. The CDR3 has 15 amino acids. CDR3 DNA: TGTGCCACCAGCAGAGATATGACTAGCGGGAGCTTCCCATACTTC. It encodes CATSRDMTSGSFPYF.

The chain recombines TRBV5-4 with TRBJ2-3; the match to TRBD2 covers 12 bases. The length of the CDR3 is 17 residues. From germline, CDR1 is SGHNT and CDR2 YYREEE (reference sequence). V was clipped by 0 bases and J by 6 bases; unmatched bases: 8. CDR3 residues: CASSLGASGRGEDTQYF. CDR3 sequence (DNA): TGTGCCAGCAGCTTGGGGGCTAGCGGGAGGGGCGAGGATACGCAGTATTTT.

Comment on this clone: Other DNA sequences in the same sample also yield this CDR3. The chain employs TRBV5-4 and TRBJ2-3; possibly TRBD1 for D (6 bases). Trimming shortened V by 4 bases and J by 0 bases, and 9 bases separated the two germline ends. There are 14 residues in the CDR3. Germline values: CDR1 SGHNT, CDR2 YYREEE (reference sequence). CDR3 region: CASSLGTSTDTQYF. The DNA for the CDR3 is TGTGCCAGCAGCCTGGGGACAAGCACAGATACGCAGTATTTT.

The genes are TRBV6-5 and TRBJ2-3, with D tentatively TRBD2 (5 bases). Deletions cut 8 bases from V and 1 base from J, with 16 bases between. There are 15 residues in the CDR3. The V gene's germline CDR1 is MNHEY and CDR2 SVGAGI. In DNA, the CDR3 is TGTGCCAGCTCCATTGGACTGTCGGGCACAGATACGCAGTATTTT. Translation: CASSIGLSGTDTQYF.

The gene calls are TRBV4-1 and TRBJ1-6; 7 nucleotides match TRBD1. The germline gives CDR1 MGHRA, CDR2 YSYEKL. The CDR3 loop spans 17 amino acids. The ends lost 2 bases at V and 1 base at J; junction bases unmatched: 5. CDR3 DNA sequence: TGCGCCAGCAGCCAACAGACAGGGTGGTCCTATAATTCACCCCTCCACTTT. Translating it yields CASSQQTGWSYNSPLHF.

The chain combines TRBV3-1 (or the pseudogene TRBV3-2) with TRBJ2-7, with 10 positions matching TRBD2. The junction had 19 bases not matched to a gene; V was cut back by 1 base and J by 13 bases. CDR1 is LGHDT, CDR2 YNNKEL, per germline (reference sequence). This CDR3 region has 17 residues. CDR3 residues: CASSQAPAGTSVPRNYF. Written as DNA, the CDR3 is TGTGCCAGCAGCCAAGCCCCCGCCGGGACTAGCGTTCCTAGGAATTACTTC.

This sequence joins TRBV6-5 and TRBJ2-7; maybe TRBD1 (6 bases). This CDR3 is built from 14 residues. Germline CDR1 reads MNHEY; CDR2 reads SVGAGI. V lost 5 bases, J lost 4 bases, and 15 bases lay in between. The CDR3 loop is CASSPYRTDYEQYF. The CDR3, as DNA: TGTGCCAGCAGTCCCTATCGGACAGATTACGAGCAGTACTTC.

For the CDR3, the DNA is TGTGCCAGCTCACCAGAGGGACTCTCCTACAATGAGCAGTTCTTC. This translates into CASSPEGLSYNEQFF. The chain couples TRBV18 to TRBJ2-1, with TRBD2 as a possible D gene (6 bases). Trimming took off 2 bases at V and 0 bases at J, with 8 bases between the two ends. From germline, CDR1 is KGHSH and CDR2 LQKENI. The CDR3 covers 15 residues. The full variable domain, with the rest looked up from reference TRBV18 and TRBJ2-1, is NAGVMQNPRHLVRRRGQEARLRCSPMKGHSHVYWYRQLPEEGLKFMVYLQKENIIDESGMPKERFSAEFPKEGPSILRIQQVVRGDSAAYFCASSPEGLSYNEQFFGPGTRLTVL.